These 25 T cell receptor beta chains came from one sample sequenced in a study of vaccination effects on CD4 cells after COVID-19. Following a 10-day culture, CD4+ T cells were purified. Infection with SARS-CoV-2 occurred in the person between March and December 2020, and PCR confirmed it. Participants got two doses of BNT162b2 or mRNA-1273 vaccine. Their antigens remain unidentified. Clones were read by immunoSEQ multiplex PCR, and TCRdb kept only the in-frame ones, dropping some. The sample has 30,000 to 35,000 clones; roughly four fifths are singletons. The sample consisted of CD4+ T cells from PBMCs cultured without peptide, taken after COVID-19 vaccination. Receptors were obtained from a human donor who had a prior SARS-CoV-2 infection.

The J gene is TRBJ2-1, the V gene TRBV30; D not certain. The CDR3 totals 14 residues. The V end lost 3 bases, the J end lost 2 bases, and 11 bases lay between the germline ends. Germline CDR1 reads GTSNPN; CDR2 reads SVGIG (reference sequence). The CDR3 DNA is TGTGCCTGGAGAACGATGAGTACCTACAATGAGCAGTTCTTC. Its protein is CAWRTMSTYNEQFF.

V is TRBV5-1 and J is TRBJ1-4, with D uncertain. Germline V gene data show CDR1 as SGHRS and CDR2 as YFSETQ. CDR3 length equals 14 residues. V was cut by 0 bases and J by 0 bases, with 3 bases left in between. The CDR3 region has the DNA TGCGCCAGCAGCTTGGATGCAACTAATGAAAAACTGTTTTTT. This sequence encodes CASSLDATNEKLFF.

This chain links TRBV5-1 with TRBJ1-3; D perhaps matches TRBD1 (6 bases). From germline, CDR1 is SGHRS and CDR2 YFSETQ. This CDR3 spans 17 amino acids. The V end was cut by 1 base, the J end by 0 bases, with 14 bases between. The DNA for the CDR3 is TGCGCCAGCAGCTTGTATGCGACAGGCTACTCTGGAAACACCATATATTTT. Protein sequence: CASSLYATGYSGNTIYF.

The chain combines TRBV19 with TRBJ2-7, with TRBD1 matching 9 bases. The CDR3 has 17 amino acids. CDR1 is LNHDA, CDR2 SQIVND, per germline (reference sequence). J was trimmed by 2 bases and V by 5 bases; bases with no gene match: 13. The chain's CDR3 is CASSFTTGQGPTYEQYF. Written as DNA, the CDR3 is TGTGCCAGTAGTTTCACCACCGGACAGGGGCCTACCTACGAGCAGTACTTC.

This clone occurred a few times. V gene TRBV5-1 combines with J gene TRBJ2-3; 8 bases are a match to TRBD2. This CDR3 region has 15 residues. J lost 2 bases, V lost 4 bases, and 6 bases had no gene match. In germline, CDR1 is SGHRS, CDR2 YFSETQ. The CDR3 sequence is CASSVLSGNTDTQYF. The CDR3 DNA reads TGCGCCAGCAGCGTTCTTAGCGGGAACACAGATACGCAGTATTTT.

This clone was recorded a few times. The J gene is TRBJ1-5, the V gene TRBV30; a weak D match, TRBD1 (6 bases). CDR3 length: 15 residues. Trimming removed 2 bases from V and 10 bases from J, with 21 bases in between. Per the germline V gene, CDR1 is GTSNPN and CDR2 is SVGIG (reference sequence). The CDR3 here is CAWSSAGTHVNPQHF. In DNA form, the CDR3 reads TGTGCCTGGAGTTCAGCTGGGACACACGTAAATCCCCAGCATTTT. The complete variable domain, with remaining parts taken from reference TRBV30 and TRBJ1-5, reads SQTIHQWPATLVQPVGSPLSLECTVEGTSNPNLYWYRQAAGRGLQLLFYSVGIGQISSEVPQNLSASRPQDRQFILSSKKLLLSDSGFYLCAWSSAGTHVNPQHFGDGTRLSIL.

The V and J genes are TRBV6-5 and TRBJ2-1, with 7 positions matching TRBD1. This CDR3 has 13 amino acids. Germline CDR1 reads MNHEY; CDR2 reads SVGAGI. The V gene end was trimmed by 6 bases and the J gene end by 11 bases; junction bases not matched to a gene: 10. CDR3 nucleotide sequence: TGTGCCAGCAGCCGAGCACCGGGACAGAAGCAGTTCTTC. Protein sequence: CASSRAPGQKQFF.

This sequence joins TRBV5-1 and TRBJ1-1; 7 bases align to TRBD1. This CDR3 has 14 amino acids. From germline, CDR1 is SGHRS and CDR2 YFSETQ. J gave up 5 bases and V 0 bases, and 4 bases lay outside the gene matches. The CDR3 region is CASSLVTGDTEAFF. In nucleotides, the CDR3 is TGCGCCAGCAGCTTGGTTACAGGGGATACTGAAGCTTTCTTT.

This clone was seen once. The chain recombines TRBV30 with TRBJ1-2, with 8 positions matching TRBD1. Germline values: CDR1 GTSNPN, CDR2 SVGIG (reference sequence). The CDR3 runs 17 residues. The V segment lost 0 bases and the J segment 2 bases; nucleotides outside the gene matches: 11. Written as DNA, the CDR3 is TGTGCCTGGAGTGTACGACAGGGGAGAAGGGGAAACTATGGCTACACCTTC. This translates into CAWSVRQGRRGNYGYTF.

This clone was observed a few times. The chain employs TRBV2 and TRBJ1-2, with 10 bases fitting TRBD1. Germline V gives CDR1 SNHLY, CDR2 FYNNEI. The CDR3 is 15 amino acids. J gave up 5 bases and V 0 bases, and 3 bases lay outside the gene matches. This CDR3 reads CASSEAGTGEYGYTF. Here the CDR3 DNA reads TGTGCCAGCAGTGAAGCTGGGACAGGGGAGTATGGCTACACCTTC. The full variable domain, in which reference TRBV2 and TRBJ1-2 provide the parts outside the CDR3, is EPEVTQTPSHQVTQMGQEVILRCVPISNHLYFYWYRQILGQKVEFLVSFYNNEISEKSEIFDDQFSVERPDGSNFTLKIRSTKLEDSAMYFCASSEAGTGEYGYTFGSGTRLTVV.

This chain uses TRBV24-1 with TRBJ1-2; D unclear. The germline CDR1 and CDR2 sequences are KGHDR and SFDVKD. V was pared by 3 bases and J by 6 bases, with 13 bases between. The CDR3 length is 14 residues. The CDR3 bases are TGTGCCACCAGTGATCCGACAACGTATGATGGCTACACCTTC. It is translated as CATSDPTTYDGYTF.

This clone was seen a few times. The chain is built from TRBV5-1 and TRBJ2-2; the D is unclear. CDR3 length equals 16 residues. The germline V gene has CDR1 SGHRS and CDR2 YFSETQ. V shed 5 bases and J shed 3 bases, with 17 bases lying between them. The CDR3 nucleotides read TGCGCCAGCAGACTCCCCCAGGTTTCTTACACCGGGGAGCTGTTTTTT. It translates to CASRLPQVSYTGELFF.

This clone appeared once. A read error may account for a junction end that differs from germline. The chain uses TRBV18 and TRBJ2-3; TRBD2 is a possible D gene (5 bases). CDR3 length: 14 residues. Germline V gene sequence: CDR1 KGHSH, CDR2 LQKENI. The CDR3 DNA reads TGTGCCAGCTCAGCACCCGGGGGCACAGATACGCAGTATTTT. It is translated as CASSAPGGTDTQYF. The full variable domain, its missing parts supplied by reference TRBV18 and TRBJ2-3, is NAGVMQNPRHLVRRRGQEARLRCSPMKGHSHVYWYRQLPEEGLKFMVYLQKENIIDESGMPKERFSAEFPKEGPSILRIQQVVRGDSAAYFCASSAPGGTDTQYFGPGTRLTVL.

The V gene is TRBV7-3, the J gene TRBJ2-1, with 9 bases lining up with TRBD2. CDR3 length: 15 amino acids. Trimming cost V 2 bases and J 10 bases; bases outside gene matches: 9. The germline V gene has CDR1 SGHTA and CDR2 FQGTGA. The CDR3: CASSLAGGGAAEQFF. The DNA for the CDR3 is TGTGCCAGCAGCTTAGCGGGCGGGGGGGCGGCCGAGCAGTTCTTC.

This rearrangement joins TRBV2 to TRBJ1-5; D gene uncertain. The length of the CDR3 is 13 residues. Germline CDR1 is SNHLY and CDR2 is FYNNEI. Between the trimmed V and J ends, which lost 6 bases and 5 bases, there was a span of 11 bases. Here the CDR3 reads CASRIELYQPQHF. DNA for the CDR3: TGTGCCAGCAGAATTGAATTGTATCAGCCCCAGCATTTT.

This sequence joins TRBV12-5 and TRBJ2-7; D possibly corresponds to TRBD2 (5 bases). The V end was cut by 4 bases, the J end by 4 bases, with 8 bases between. The V gene's germline CDR1 is LGHNT and CDR2 FRNRAP. The CDR3 has 12 residues. For the CDR3, the DNA is TGTGCTAGTGGTTGGGAGACTTACGAGCAGTACTTC. Its translation: CASGWETYEQYF.

The J gene is TRBJ1-6, the V gene TRBV2; D gene uncertain. Germline CDR1 SNHLY, CDR2 FYNNEI. The CDR3 spans 16 residues. V gave up 2 bases and J gave up 10 bases, with 18 bases separating them. CDR3 region: CASSERRVGVSSPLHF. The CDR3 DNA is TGTGCCAGCAGTGAACGGAGGGTCGGGGTGTCATCACCCCTCCACTTT.

The chain combines TRBV24-1 with TRBJ2-5; D may correspond to TRBD1 or TRBD2 (5 bases each). CDR1 is KGHDR and CDR2 is SFDVKD in the germline V gene. Trimming cost V 3 bases and J 5 bases, with 24 bases left between them. CDR3 length: 18 amino acids. The DNA of the CDR3 is TGTGCCACCAGTGATCCGCCCACCGGGGCCATACGCGGGGAGACCCAGTACTTC. It translates to CATSDPPTGAIRGETQYF.

The V gene is TRBV7-2, the J gene TRBJ2-1; 8 bases match TRBD2. CDR3 length equals 18 residues. Losses at the gene ends were 1 base for V and 0 bases for J; bases not matched to a gene: 8. Germline V gene data show CDR1 as SGHTA and CDR2 as FQGNSA. CDR3 nucleotides: TGTGCCAGCAGCTTAGTTGGTCCCGGGACTAGCTCCTACAATGAGCAGTTCTTC. It yields the protein CASSLVGPGTSSYNEQFF.

This clone was recorded a few times. CDR3 coding DNA: TGTGCCAGTAGCCGCCAGAGTTATAGCAATCAGCCCCAGCATTTT. Residues: CASSRQSYSNQPQHF. The chain recombines TRBV19 with TRBJ1-5; no firm D call. The germline gives CDR1 LNHDA, CDR2 SQIVND (reference sequence). This CDR3 is 15 amino acids long. Trimming removed 6 bases from V and 0 bases from J, with 12 bases in between. Drawing the rest from reference TRBV19 and TRBJ1-5, the complete variable domain is DGGITQSPKYLFRKEGQNVTLSCEQNLNHDAMYWYRQDPGQGLRLIYYSQIVNDFQKGDIAEGYSVSREKKESFPLTVTSAQKNPTAFYLCASSRQSYSNQPQHFGDGTRLSIL.

This chain uses TRBV5-1 with TRBJ2-1; TRBD1 matches at 7 bases. The CDR3 runs 17 residues. The germline V gene encodes CDR1 SGHRS and CDR2 YFSETQ. Trimming cost V 1 base and J 3 bases; bases outside gene matches: 10. CDR3 coding DNA: TGCGCCAGCAGCTTGACACTGCCGGGACAGAACTACAATGAGCAGTTCTTC. Amino acids: CASSLTLPGQNYNEQFF. The full variable domain, its missing parts supplied by reference TRBV5-1 and TRBJ2-1, is KAGVTQTPRYLIKTRGQQVTLSCSPISGHRSVSWYQQTPGQGLQFLFEYFSETQRNKGNFPGRFSGRQFSNSRSEMNVSTLELGDSALYLCASSLTLPGQNYNEQFFGPGTRLTVL.

The chain employs TRBV7-3 and TRBJ1-1; 8 bases agree with TRBD1. The CDR3 loop spans 16 amino acids. V lost 6 bases, J lost 5 bases, and 14 bases stayed unmatched. In germline, CDR1 is SGHTA, CDR2 FQGTGA. CDR3 amino acids: CASRLNRDRFRTEAFF. The CDR3 DNA reads TGTGCCAGCAGACTAAACCGGGACAGGTTCCGGACTGAAGCTTTCTTT.

The J gene is TRBJ1-2, the V gene TRBV5-6; D is ambiguous. This CDR3 spans 13 amino acids. Trimming left V 0 bases short and J 0 bases short, with 3 bases between. CDR1 and CDR2 from the germline V gene are SGHDT and YYEEEE. The chain's CDR3 is CASSLDANYGYTF. CDR3 bases: TGTGCCAGCAGCTTGGATGCTAACTATGGCTACACCTTC.

The J gene is TRBJ2-3, the V gene TRBV2; tentatively, D is TRBD2 (5 bases). CDR1 is SNHLY, CDR2 FYNNEI, per germline. This CDR3 is 15 amino acids long. V lost 4 bases, J lost 5 bases, and 16 bases lay in between. CDR3 bases: TGTGCCAGCAGTGCGGGGATGGGTCTTATAGATACGCAGTATTTT. Protein: CASSAGMGLIDTQYF.

Only one count was recorded for this clone. This chain joins TRBV6-5 and TRBJ2-7; 7 nucleotides match TRBD2. The CDR3 sequence is 11 residues long. Germline CDR1 MNHEY, CDR2 SVGAGI. CDR3 in DNA: TGTGTATCTTGGGGGGGCTACGAGCAGTACTTC. Its protein product is CVSWGGYEQYF.